This entry is about one TCR beta chain. This clonotype was picked up a small number of times. Its antigen is unknown. No much larger clonotype is one base removed from it; base qualities were not supplied. This record comes from a study of quantifying T cell responses using KT2 cells (dated by TCRdb to the late 2010s). At the level of the whole study: RNA was DNase-treated and reverse transcribed with TCR alpha and beta constant-region primers, mostly using SuperScript III. PCR2 was run as a SYBR Green qPCR and stopped at a predetermined fluorescence threshold to avoid over-amplification. The efficiency of the T4 ligation step under optimum conditions was estimated to be above 9.5%. Points the paper makes about the study in general: At very high KT2 spike-in numbers, detection of KT2 sequences reached saturation. No side-by-side comparison between this pipeline and other TCR sequencing techniques was included in the study. KT2 sequences were still detected at the lowest spike-in tested, roughly one KT2 cell per 100,000 PBMC. The numbers of KT2 alpha and beta sequences increased linearly with the number of input KT2 cells across several orders of magnitude.

To test the sensitivity and accuracy of the pipeline, known numbers of KT2, a T cell clone whose TCR had already been sequenced, were spiked into unfractionated PBMC. KT2 cells were mixed with a fixed number of PBMC to create a range of KT2-to-PBMC ratios. The cysteine opens and the phenylalanine closes a CDR3 of 18 amino acids. This entry keeps only the CDR3 DNA: 54 bases, framed from base 1. Deletion took 1 base off V and 4 bases off J, with a span of 22 bases between the germline ends. The germline V gene provides CDR1 LGHNA and CDR2 YNFKEQ. Libraries were made using UMI-ligation and nested PCR. A single-stranded oligonucleotide bearing the Illumina SP2 sequence and a UMI was ligated to the 3' end of the cDNA with T4 RNA ligase 1. PCR1 was run for about 4 cycles (98 degrees C for 15 s, 69 degrees C for 30 s, 72 degrees C for 40 s), and an equimolar mix of RC1.1 and RC1.2, covering TRBC1 and TRBC2, was used as the beta primer. Starting at PCR2, TCR alpha and beta chains were handled separately, and sample indices and Illumina adaptors were added. The UMI, placed after an 8-base spacer, consisted of 12 random nucleotides arranged as two hexamers with a spacer between them. Libraries were sequenced on an Illumina MiSeq using v2 2x251 paired-end chemistry, with some 13 samples typically included per run. PhiX DNA was added at about 5-8% to each sequencing library so that diversity was increased. The authors' analysis ran thus. Raw reads were converted to FASTQ with bcl2fastq and were demultiplexed by dual indices with Demultiplexor. V and J genes were assigned by Decombinator through tag matching, with a single base-pair mismatch being allowed. UMIs were used by Collapsinator to correct both sequencing errors and frequency errors caused by PCR heterogeneity. CDR3Translator converted Decombinator identifiers into nucleotide sequence, translated that sequence into amino acids, and extracted CDR3 based on C- and N-terminal motifs. A cluster of KT2 sequences that shared one unique molecular identifier was counted as a single distinct KT2 TCR. TCRdb trimmed the raw reads at Q25, called clones with MiXCR and kept productive beta chains. Rows are unified per CDR3 protein, each entry keeping the most common DNA and genes. These V and J calls rely on TCRdb rather than the paper's analysis. The sample table contains tens of thousands of distinct CDR3 sequences; only one count was recorded for under 7.5% of them. About a sixth of the sample comes from the top ten.

The chain is encoded by TRBV4-2 joined to TRBJ1-1; no confident D gene assignment can be made. This TCR was sampled from a human donor. The material sequenced was PBMCs spiked with cells of the T cell clone KT2. The CDR3 reads as follows: CASSQVSGRPKSGTEAFF. The nucleotide sequence is given as TGTGCCAGCAGCCAAGTCTCAGGACGCCCCAAAAGCGGCACTGAAGCTTTCTTT.